A selection of T cell receptor beta chains follows, all from one sample in a study of cytomegalovirus exposure and HLA in healthy donors. Repertoires were generated with immunoSEQ multiplex PCR, while TCRdb's copy carries only in-frame clones and drops some. The sample gives approximately 100,000 clones, roughly 74% of which show up once; less than 2% is in the top ten. The sample was PBMCs. These receptors all come from a woman aged 40 to 50 in good health and CMV-seronegative. Each CDR3 is given with its conserved first and last residue. Fields, in order: clone size, D gene, J gene, V gene, CDR3 DNA, CDR3 protein. A D gene is named only where the DNA matches it firmly. Clone size, where shown, is once, few, many, or a class for clones that have expanded.

NA TRBD1 TRBJ2-1 TRBV5-4 TGTGCCAGCAGCTGGACCGGGACAGCGAACCTCAATGAGCAGTTCTTC CASSWTGTANLNEQFF
few TRBD2 TRBJ2-3 TRBV28 TGTGCCAGCAGTTTCTTCATAGCGGGAGACCGGGATACGCAGTATTTT CASSFFIAGDRDTQYF
once NA TRBJ1-1 TRBV6-1 TGTGCCAGCAGTCTTCCGGGACTCCAGAACACTGAAGCTTTCTTT CASSLPGLQNTEAFF
NA TRBD1 TRBJ2-5 TRBV5-1 TGCGCCAGCAGAGGGGGACAGAAGCAAGAGACCCAGTACTTC CASRGGQKQETQYF
NA NA TRBJ2-1 TRBV7-2 TGTGCCAGCAGCTTAGGACGGGGTATTGAGCAGTTCTTC CASSLGRGIEQFF
once NA TRBJ1-3 TRBV27 TGTGCCAGCAGCCGTGTAGGCAGGGCTGGAAACACCATATATTTT CASSRVGRAGNTIYF
NA TRBD1 TRBJ2-7 TRBV10-2 TGCGCCAGCAGTGAGTTCCCGACAGGGAGTCCCGAGCAGTACTTC CASSEFPTGSPEQYF
NA TRBD1 TRBJ1-1 TRBV5-1 TGCGCCAGCAGCTATGGACAGGCAAACACTGAAGCTTTCTTT CASSYGQANTEAFF
NA TRBD2 TRBJ2-7 TRBV28 TGTGCCAGCAGTTTGAGCGGGAGCTCCTACGAGCAGTACTTC CASSLSGSSYEQYF
NA TRBD1 TRBJ2-7 TRBV10-3 TGTGCCATCAAAAGGACAGGGGTTCGCTACGAGCAGTACTTC CAIKRTGVRYEQYF
NA NA TRBJ1-1 TRBV11-1 TGTGCCAGCAGCAGGAGGTCGGGGGTATGGGCTTTCTTT CASSRRSGVWAFF
NA TRBD1 TRBJ2-6 TRBV5-1 TGCGCCAGCAGCTGGGGACAGGGGTCTGGGGCCAACGTCCTGACTTTC CASSWGQGSGANVLTF
NA TRBD1 TRBJ1-2 TRBV2 TGTGCCAGCAGTGAAGAGCAGGGGGACAACTATGGCTACACCTTC CASSEEQGDNYGYTF
once NA TRBJ2-7 TRBV2 TGTGCCAGCAGCCAACAGGGTTACGAGCAGTACTTC CASSQQGYEQYF
once NA TRBJ1-5 TRBV19 TGTGCCAGTACCAAACTCGGGGGCAATCAGCCCCAGCATTTT CASTKLGGNQPQHF
NA NA TRBJ1-1 TRBV7-3 TGTGCCAGCAGCATTACTGTGAGGACTGAAGCTTTCTTT CASSITVRTEAFF
NA TRBD1 TRBJ2-5 TRBV14 TGTGCCAGCAGCCAGGCGACAGGGACGAGGGATGGCCAGTACTTC CASSQATGTRDGQYF
NA NA TRBJ2-3 TRBV29-1 TGCAGCGTTGAACGGGAGTGGACTAGCACAGATACGCAGTATTTT CSVEREWTSTDTQYF
NA NA TRBJ2-7 TRBV7-3 TGTGCCAGCAGCCGGGACAAAGATTACGAGCAGTACTTC CASSRDKDYEQYF
NA TRBD1 TRBJ1-1 TRBV30 TGTGCCTGGAGTAGAAGGACAGGCCTCAACACTGAAGCTTTCTTT CAWSRRTGLNTEAFF
NA NA TRBJ1-2 TRBV11-1 TGTGCCAGCAGCAGCCTAGACCAAGCTAACTATGGCTACACCTTC CASSSLDQANYGYTF
NA NA TRBJ2-7 TRBV6-5 TGTGCCAGCAGAGAACACCTCTCCTACGAGCAGTACTTC CASREHLSYEQYF
NA NA TRBJ2-2 TRBV7-8 TGTGCCAGCAGCTTTCAGAACACCAGGGAGCTGTTTTTT CASSFQNTRELFF
NA NA TRBJ2-3 TRBV5-1 TGCGCCAGCAGCTTGGGCTTTTCCACTAGCACAGATACGCAGTATTTT CASSLGFSTSTDTQYF
NA TRBD2 TRBJ2-1 TRBV30 TGTGCCTGGAGTATTAGCGGGGGGCCATACAATGAGCAGTTCTTC CAWSISGGPYNEQFF